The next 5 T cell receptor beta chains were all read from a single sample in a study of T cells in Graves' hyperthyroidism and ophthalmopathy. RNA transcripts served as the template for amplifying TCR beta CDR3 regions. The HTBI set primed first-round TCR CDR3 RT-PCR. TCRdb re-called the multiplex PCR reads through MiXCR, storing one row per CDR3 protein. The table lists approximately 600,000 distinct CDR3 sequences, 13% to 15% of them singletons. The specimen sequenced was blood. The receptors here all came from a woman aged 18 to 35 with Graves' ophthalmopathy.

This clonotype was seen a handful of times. DNA of the CDR3: TGTGCCAGCCAACAGGGATCCTCTTTCTATGGCTACACCTTC. This codes for CASQQGSSFYGYTF. The V call is TRBV2, the J call TRBJ1-2; TRBD1 is a possible D gene (6 bases). Germline CDR1 is SNHLY and CDR2 is FYNNEI. The CDR3 loop spans 14 amino acids. Trimming shortened V by 8 bases and J by 4 bases, and 17 bases separated the two germline ends.

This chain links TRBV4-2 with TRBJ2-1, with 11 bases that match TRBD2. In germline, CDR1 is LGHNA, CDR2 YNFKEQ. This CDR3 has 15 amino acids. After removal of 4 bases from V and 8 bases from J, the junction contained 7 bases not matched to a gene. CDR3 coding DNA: TGTGCCAGCAGCCCCAGACTAGCGGGGTGGGATGAGCAGTTCTTC. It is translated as CASSPRLAGWDEQFF.

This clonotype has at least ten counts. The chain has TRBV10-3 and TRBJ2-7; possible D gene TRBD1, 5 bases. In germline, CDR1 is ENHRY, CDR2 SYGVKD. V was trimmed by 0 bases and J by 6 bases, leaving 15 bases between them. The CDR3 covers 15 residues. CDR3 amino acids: CAISESRQGSSEQYF. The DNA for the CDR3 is TGTGCCATCAGTGAGTCGAGGCAGGGCTCCAGCGAGCAGTACTTC.

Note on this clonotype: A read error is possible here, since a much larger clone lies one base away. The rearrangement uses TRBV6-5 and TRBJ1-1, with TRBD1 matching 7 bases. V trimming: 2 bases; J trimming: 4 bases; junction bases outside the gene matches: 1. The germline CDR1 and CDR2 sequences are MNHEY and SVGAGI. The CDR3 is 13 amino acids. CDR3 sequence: CASSYRGPTEAFF. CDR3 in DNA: TGTGCCAGCAGTTACAGGGGGCCCACTGAAGCTTTCTTT.

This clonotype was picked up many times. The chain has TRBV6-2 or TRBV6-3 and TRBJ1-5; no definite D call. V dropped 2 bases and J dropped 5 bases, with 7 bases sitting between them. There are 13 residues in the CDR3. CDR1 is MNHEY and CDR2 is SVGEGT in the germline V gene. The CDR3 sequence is CASSYIPDQPQHF. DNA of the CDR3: TGTGCCAGCAGTTACATTCCGGATCAGCCCCAGCATTTT.